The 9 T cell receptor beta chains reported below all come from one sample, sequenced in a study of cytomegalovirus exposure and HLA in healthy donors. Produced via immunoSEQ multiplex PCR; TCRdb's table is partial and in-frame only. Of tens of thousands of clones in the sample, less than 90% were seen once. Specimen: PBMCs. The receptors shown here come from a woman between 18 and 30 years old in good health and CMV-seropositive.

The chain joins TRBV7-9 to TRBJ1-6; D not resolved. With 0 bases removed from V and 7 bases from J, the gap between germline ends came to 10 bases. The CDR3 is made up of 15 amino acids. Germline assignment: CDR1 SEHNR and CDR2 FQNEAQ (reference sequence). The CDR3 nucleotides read TGTGCCAGCAGCTTAGCGGCACAGATGAATTCACCCCTCCACTTT. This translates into CASSLAAQMNSPLHF.

CDR3 nucleotides: TGTGCCAGCACGGGACAGGGTAATTCACCCCTCCACTTT. Translated: CASTGQGNSPLHF. The V gene is TRBV6-1, the J gene TRBJ1-6; 9 bases agree with TRBD1. CDR1 is MNHNS, CDR2 SASEGT, per germline. J was trimmed by 6 bases and V by 7 bases; bases with no gene match: 1. The CDR3 totals 13 residues.

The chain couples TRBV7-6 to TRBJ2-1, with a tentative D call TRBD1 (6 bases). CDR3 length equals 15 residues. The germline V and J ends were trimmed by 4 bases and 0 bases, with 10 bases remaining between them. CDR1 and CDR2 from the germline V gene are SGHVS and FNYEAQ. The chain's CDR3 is CASSSLGGSYNEQFF. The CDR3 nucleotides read TGTGCCAGCAGCTCCTTAGGGGGCTCCTACAATGAGCAGTTCTTC.

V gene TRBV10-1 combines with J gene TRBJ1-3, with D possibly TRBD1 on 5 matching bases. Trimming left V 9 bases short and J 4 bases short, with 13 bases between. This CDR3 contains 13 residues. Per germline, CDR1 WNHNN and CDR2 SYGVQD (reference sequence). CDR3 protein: CARTARRGNTIYF. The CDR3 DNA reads TGCGCCAGGACAGCGAGGCGGGGAAACACCATATATTTT.

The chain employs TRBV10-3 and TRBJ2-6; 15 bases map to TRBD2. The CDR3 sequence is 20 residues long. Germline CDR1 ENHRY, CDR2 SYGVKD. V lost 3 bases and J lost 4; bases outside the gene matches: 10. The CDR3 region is CAISEVLGLAGGLGANVLTF. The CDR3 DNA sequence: TGTGCCATCAGTGAAGTACTGGGACTAGCGGGGGGATTGGGGGCCAACGTCCTGACTTTC.

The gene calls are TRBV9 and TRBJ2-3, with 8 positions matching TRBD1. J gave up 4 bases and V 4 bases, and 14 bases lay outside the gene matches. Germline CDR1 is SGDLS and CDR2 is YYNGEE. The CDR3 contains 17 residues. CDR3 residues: CASSPDGDRRRSDTQYF. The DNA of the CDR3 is TGTGCCAGCAGCCCCGATGGGGACAGGAGGCGCTCAGATACGCAGTATTTT. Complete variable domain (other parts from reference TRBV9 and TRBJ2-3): DSGVTQTPKHLITATGQRVTLRCSPRSGDLSVYWYQQSLDQGLQFLIQYYNGEERAKGNILERFSAQQFPDLHSELNLSSLELGDSALYFCASSPDGDRRRSDTQYFGPGTRLTVL.

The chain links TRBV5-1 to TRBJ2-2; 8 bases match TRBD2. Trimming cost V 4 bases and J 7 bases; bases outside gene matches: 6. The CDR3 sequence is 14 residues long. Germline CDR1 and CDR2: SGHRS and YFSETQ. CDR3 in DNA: TGCGCCAGCAGCCCCGGACTAGCCAACGGGGAGCTGTTTTTT. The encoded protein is CASSPGLANGELFF.

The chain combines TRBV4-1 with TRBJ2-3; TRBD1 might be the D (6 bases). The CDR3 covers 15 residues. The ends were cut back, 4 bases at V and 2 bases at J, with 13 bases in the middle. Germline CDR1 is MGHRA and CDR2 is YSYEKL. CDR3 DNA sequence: TGCGCCAGCAGCCGCGAGGGGGTGGTCACAGATACGCAGTATTTT. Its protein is CASSREGVVTDTQYF.

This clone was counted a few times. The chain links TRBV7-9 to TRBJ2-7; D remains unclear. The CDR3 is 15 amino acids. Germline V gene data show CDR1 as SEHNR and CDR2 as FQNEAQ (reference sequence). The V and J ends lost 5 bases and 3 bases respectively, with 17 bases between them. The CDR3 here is CASSPPFRMGYEQYF. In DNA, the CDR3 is TGTGCCAGCAGCCCACCGTTCAGGATGGGCTACGAGCAGTACTTC.